The source of this T cell receptor beta chain is a study of blood T cell repertoires in COVID-19. Study-level information: The origin of the acute and convalescent COVID-19 samples was the United States, Italy and Spain. The cDNA or gDNA used as material had been derived from T cells, B-cell-depleted T cells, or PBMCs.

Per the authors' pipeline: Amplification from reference gene primers served as the basis for estimated nucleated cell counts. Libraries were prepared by immunoSEQ multiplex PCR; TCRdb keeps only in-frame clonotypes and omits some of them. That table supplies the V and J calls and clone size; D and trimming were determined from the DNA. The sample consists of tens of thousands of clones, 85% to 90% of them appearing once. The CDR3 contains 14 residues. The V end lost 4 bases, the J end lost 4 bases, and 12 bases lay between the germline ends. Germline lookup yields CDR1 SGHNT and CDR2 YENEEA. Sequenced: peripheral blood. The TCR was taken from a man aged 45 to 65 with acute or convalescent COVID-19. This chain connects TRBV11-3 to TRBJ2-3; D ambiguous. DNA of the CDR3: TGTGCCAGCAGCTCCCGAGGAGCCCCAGATACGCAGTATTTT. Protein sequence: CASSSRGAPDTQYF. Combining the CDR3 with reference TRBV11-3 and TRBJ2-3 gives the whole variable domain EAGVVQSPRYKIIEKKQPVAFWCNPISGHNTLYWYLQNLGQGPELLIRYENEEAVDDSQLPKDRFSAERLKGVDSTLKIQPAELGDSAVYLCASSSRGAPDTQYFGPGTRLTVL.